The entry that follows covers one T cell receptor (beta chain) sequence. The record originates from a study of PD-1 blockade in classical Hodgkin lymphoma. Autologous stem cell transplantation was followed by relapse in every patient, and brentuximab vedotin exposure varied. Libraries were prepared by immunoSEQ multiplex PCR; TCRdb keeps only in-frame clonotypes and omits some of them. The data show over 20,000 clones, around three quarters seen once. The ends were cut back, 2 bases at V and 0 bases at J, with 14 bases in the middle. The CDR3 length is 17 residues. CDR1 is MNHEY, CDR2 SMNVEV, per germline (reference sequence).

This clonotype was sampled from a human donor with classical Hodgkin lymphoma. The V gene is TRBV27, the J gene TRBJ2-1, with D possibly matching TRBD1 (5 bases). The material was peripheral blood mononuclear cells (PBMCs), obtained before the second cycle of nivolumab. The CDR3 nucleotides read TGTGCCAGCAGTTTAACCCCGGGCAGGGACTCCTACAATGAGCAGTTCTTC. Translation: CASSLTPGRDSYNEQFF.